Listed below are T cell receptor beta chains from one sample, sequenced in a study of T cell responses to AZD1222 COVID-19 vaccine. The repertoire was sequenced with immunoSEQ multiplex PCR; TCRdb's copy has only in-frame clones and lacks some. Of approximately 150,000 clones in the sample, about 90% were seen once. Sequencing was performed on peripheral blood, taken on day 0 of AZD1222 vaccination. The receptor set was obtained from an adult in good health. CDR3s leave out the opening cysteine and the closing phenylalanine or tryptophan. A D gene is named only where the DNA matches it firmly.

ASSLGGRGTEAF TRBD1 TRBJ1-1 TRBV7-8
ASSLIGGVTEAF TRBD1 TRBJ1-1 TRBV27
ASSSQEVGRAEAF - TRBJ1-1 TRBV11-2
ASTPPSGNTIY - TRBJ1-3 TRBV11-2
ASSFVGIDGYT - TRBJ1-2 TRBV28
ACTLRGVDEKLF - TRBJ1-4 TRBV30
ASSGMSNQPQH - TRBJ1-5 TRBV2
ASSVGGTYNSPLH - TRBJ1-6 TRBV9
ASSIQGSTEAF - TRBJ1-1 TRBV19
SVRGQAINEKLF - TRBJ1-4 TRBV29-1
ASGYGLYGYT - TRBJ1-2 TRBV6-5
ASSRRDSYDSPLH TRBD1 TRBJ1-6 TRBV19
ASSQSHAGGNTIY - TRBJ1-3 TRBV3-1/TRBV3-2
ASQRDYEQY TRBD2 TRBJ2-7 TRBV7-9
ASSPGLAGRNEQF TRBD2 TRBJ2-1 TRBV27
ASSPRGVYHYGYT - TRBJ1-2 TRBV6-5
ASSLGQVYEKLF - TRBJ1-4 TRBV7-8
ASSFLGTGVSGANVLT TRBD1 TRBJ2-6 TRBV7-9
ASSLQGGYYGYT TRBD1 TRBJ1-2 TRBV18
ASSQSRLCEQY - TRBJ2-7 TRBV23-1
ASRENSYNSPLH - TRBJ1-6 TRBV19
ASSLGGWGEDEQF - TRBJ2-1 TRBV7-2
ASSPRLAGVVYEQY TRBD2 TRBJ2-7 TRBV11-2
ASRGYSGEGYT - TRBJ1-2 TRBV6-5
ASSNPGRRGTYEQY - TRBJ2-7 TRBV19
ASREGMNTGELF - TRBJ2-2 TRBV2
ASTSVPTGAPTEAF TRBD1 TRBJ1-1 TRBV7-9
ASTLETSGGTSYEQY TRBD2 TRBJ2-7 TRBV28
ASSPGGREWRENEQF TRBD2 TRBJ2-1 TRBV5-4